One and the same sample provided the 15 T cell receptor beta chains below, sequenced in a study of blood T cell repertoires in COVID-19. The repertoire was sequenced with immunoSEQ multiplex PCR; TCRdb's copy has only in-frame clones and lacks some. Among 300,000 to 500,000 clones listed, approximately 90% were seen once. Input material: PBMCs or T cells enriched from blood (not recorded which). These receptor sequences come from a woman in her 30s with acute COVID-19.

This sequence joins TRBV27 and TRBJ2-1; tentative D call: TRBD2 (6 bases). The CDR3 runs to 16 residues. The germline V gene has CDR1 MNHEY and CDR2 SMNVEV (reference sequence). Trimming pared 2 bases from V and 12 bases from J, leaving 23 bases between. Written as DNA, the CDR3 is TGTGCCAGCAGTTTAAGTGTTGGGGGGTCCCTTCACGGGCAGTTCTTC. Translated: CASSLSVGGSLHGQFF.

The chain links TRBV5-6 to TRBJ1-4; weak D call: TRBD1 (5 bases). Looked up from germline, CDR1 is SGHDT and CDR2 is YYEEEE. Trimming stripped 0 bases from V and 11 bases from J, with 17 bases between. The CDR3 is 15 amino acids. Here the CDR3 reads CASSLGQGGMRKLFF. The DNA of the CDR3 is TGTGCCAGCAGCTTGGGGCAGGGTGGGATGAGGAAACTGTTTTTT.

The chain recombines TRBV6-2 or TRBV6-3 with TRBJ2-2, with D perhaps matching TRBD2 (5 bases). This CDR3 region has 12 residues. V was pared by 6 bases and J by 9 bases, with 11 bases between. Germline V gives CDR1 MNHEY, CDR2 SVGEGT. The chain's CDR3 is CASSWTLRELFF. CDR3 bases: TGTGCCAGCAGCTGGACTCTGAGGGAGCTGTTTTTT.

The CDR3 nucleotides read TGCGCCAGCAGTAGATTAGCTGAAACCAAAAACATTCAGTACTTC. Translated: CASSRLAETKNIQYF. The V call is TRBV10-2, the J call TRBJ2-4; D remains unclear. The CDR3 consists of 15 residues. Trimming left V 5 bases short and J 2 bases short, with 13 bases between. Germline-derived CDR1 and CDR2 are WSHSY and SAAADI.

CDR3 sequence reads: CASSLSRGPKGTDTQYF. CDR3 in DNA: TGTGCCAGCAGCTTAAGTAGGGGGCCAAAAGGCACAGATACGCAGTATTTT. The chain uses TRBV11-2 and TRBJ2-3, with 7 bases fitting TRBD1. The V segment lost 2 bases and the J segment 1 base; nucleotides outside the gene matches: 9. The CDR3 has 17 amino acids. From germline, CDR1 is SGHAT and CDR2 FQNNGV.

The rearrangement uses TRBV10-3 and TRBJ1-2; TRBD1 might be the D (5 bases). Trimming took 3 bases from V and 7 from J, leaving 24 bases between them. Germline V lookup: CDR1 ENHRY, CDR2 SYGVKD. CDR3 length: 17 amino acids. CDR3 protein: CAISERPSTDIGAGYTF. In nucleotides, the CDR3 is TGTGCCATCAGTGAACGTCCGTCTACGGACATAGGGGCTGGCTACACCTTC.

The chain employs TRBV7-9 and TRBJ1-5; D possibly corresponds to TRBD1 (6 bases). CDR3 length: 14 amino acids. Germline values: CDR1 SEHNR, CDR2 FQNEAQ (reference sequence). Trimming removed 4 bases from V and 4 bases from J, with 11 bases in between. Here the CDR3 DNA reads TGTGCCAGCAGCTCGGGACAAACTAATCAGCCCCAGCATTTT. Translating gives CASSSGQTNQPQHF.

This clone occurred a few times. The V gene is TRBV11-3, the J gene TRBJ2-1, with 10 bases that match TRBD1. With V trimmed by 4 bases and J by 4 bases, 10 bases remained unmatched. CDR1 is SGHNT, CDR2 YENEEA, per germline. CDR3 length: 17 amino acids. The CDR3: CASSSGPGQGLYNEQFF. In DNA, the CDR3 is TGTGCCAGCAGCTCCGGCCCGGGACAGGGGCTTTACAATGAGCAGTTCTTC.

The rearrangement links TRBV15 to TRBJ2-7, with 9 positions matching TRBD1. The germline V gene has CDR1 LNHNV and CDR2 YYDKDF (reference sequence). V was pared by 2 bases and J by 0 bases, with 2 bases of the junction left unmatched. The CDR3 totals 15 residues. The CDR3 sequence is CATSRLQGASYEQYF. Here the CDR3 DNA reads TGTGCCACCAGCAGATTACAGGGGGCCTCCTACGAGCAGTACTTC. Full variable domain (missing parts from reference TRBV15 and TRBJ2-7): DAMVIQNPRYQVTQFGKPVTLSCSQTLNHNVMYWYQQKSSQAPKLLFHYYDKDFNNEADTPDNFQSRRPNTSFCFLDIRSPGLGDTAMYLCATSRLQGASYEQYFGPGTRLTVT.

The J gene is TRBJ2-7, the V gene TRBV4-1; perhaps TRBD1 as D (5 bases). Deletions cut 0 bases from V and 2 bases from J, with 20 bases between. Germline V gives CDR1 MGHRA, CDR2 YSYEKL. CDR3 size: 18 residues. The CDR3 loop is CASSQDLIWQGRAYEQYF. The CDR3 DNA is TGCGCCAGCAGCCAAGATCTAATATGGCAGGGTCGAGCCTACGAGCAGTACTTC.

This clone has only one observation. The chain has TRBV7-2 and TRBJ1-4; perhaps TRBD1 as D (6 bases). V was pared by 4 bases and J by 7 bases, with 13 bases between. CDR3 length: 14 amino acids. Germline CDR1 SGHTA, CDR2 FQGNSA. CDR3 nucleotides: TGTGCCAGCAGCTCACAGGGTTTATCTGAAAAACTGTTTTTT. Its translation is CASSSQGLSEKLFF. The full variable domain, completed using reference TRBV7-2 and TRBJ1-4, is GAGVSQSPSNKVTEKGKDVELRCDPISGHTALYWYRQSLGQGLEFLIYFQGNSAPDKSGLPSDRFSAERTGGSVSTLTIQRTQQEDSAVYLCASSSQGLSEKLFFGSGTQLSVL.

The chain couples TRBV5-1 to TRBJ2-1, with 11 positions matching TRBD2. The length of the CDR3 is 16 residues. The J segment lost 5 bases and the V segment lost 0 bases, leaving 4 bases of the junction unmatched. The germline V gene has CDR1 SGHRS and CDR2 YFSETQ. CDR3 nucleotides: TGCGCCAGCAGCTTGGGAGGGACTAGCGGAAACAATGAGCAGTTCTTC. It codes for CASSLGGTSGNNEQFF.

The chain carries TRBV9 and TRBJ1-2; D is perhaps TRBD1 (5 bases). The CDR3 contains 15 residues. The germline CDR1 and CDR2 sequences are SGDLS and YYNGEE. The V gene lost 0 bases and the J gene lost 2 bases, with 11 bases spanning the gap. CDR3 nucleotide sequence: TGTGCCAGCAGCGTAGGACAGAGCGTGAACTATGGCTACACCTTC. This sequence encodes CASSVGQSVNYGYTF.

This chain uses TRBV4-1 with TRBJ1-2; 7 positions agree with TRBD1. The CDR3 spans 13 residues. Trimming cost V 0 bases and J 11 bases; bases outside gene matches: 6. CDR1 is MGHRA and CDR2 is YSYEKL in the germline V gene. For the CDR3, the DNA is TGCGCCAGCAGCCAAGATACCTCAGGGGGGTACACCTTC. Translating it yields CASSQDTSGGYTF.

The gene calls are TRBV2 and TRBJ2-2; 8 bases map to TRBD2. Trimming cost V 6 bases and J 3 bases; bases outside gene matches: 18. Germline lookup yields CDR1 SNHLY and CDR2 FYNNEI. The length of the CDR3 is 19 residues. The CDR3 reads CASSQRFTGGDLDTGELFF. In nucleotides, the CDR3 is TGTGCCAGCAGCCAACGGTTTACCGGGGGGGACCTCGACACCGGGGAGCTGTTTTTT.